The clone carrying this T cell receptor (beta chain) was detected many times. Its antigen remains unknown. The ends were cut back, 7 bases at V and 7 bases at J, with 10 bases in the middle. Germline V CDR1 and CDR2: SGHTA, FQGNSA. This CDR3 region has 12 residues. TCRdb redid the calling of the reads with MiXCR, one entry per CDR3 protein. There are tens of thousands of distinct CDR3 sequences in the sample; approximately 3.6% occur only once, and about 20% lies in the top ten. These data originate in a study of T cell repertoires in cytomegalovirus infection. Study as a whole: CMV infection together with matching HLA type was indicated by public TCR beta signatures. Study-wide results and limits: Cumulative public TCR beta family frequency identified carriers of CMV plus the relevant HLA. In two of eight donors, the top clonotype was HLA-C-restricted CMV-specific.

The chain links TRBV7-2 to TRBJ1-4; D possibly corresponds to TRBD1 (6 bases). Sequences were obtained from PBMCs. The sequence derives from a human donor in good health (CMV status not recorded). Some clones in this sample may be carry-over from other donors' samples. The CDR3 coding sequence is TGTGCCAGCAACCGCAGGGGTGAAAAACTGTTTTTT. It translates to CASNRRGEKLFF.